What follows are 4 T cell receptor beta chains derived from one specimen sequenced in a study of blood T cell repertoires in COVID-19. Clones were read by immunoSEQ multiplex PCR, and TCRdb kept only the in-frame ones, dropping some. The sample yields some 100,000 clones, roughly 86% seen once. The specimen sequenced was peripheral blood. These receptors were obtained from a woman in her twenties or thirties with acute or convalescent COVID-19.

This clone was counted a single time. V and J are TRBV7-3 and TRBJ1-2; 7 bases are a match to TRBD1. V lost 5 bases and J lost 7; bases outside the gene matches: 19. Germline CDR1 reads SGHTA; CDR2 reads FQGTGA. The CDR3 spans 17 residues. The CDR3 reads CASSQGGSGQSGGGYTF. CDR3 sequence (DNA): TGTGCCAGCAGCCAGGGGGGAAGTGGACAATCGGGTGGTGGCTACACCTTC. Combining the CDR3 with reference TRBV7-3 and TRBJ1-2 gives the whole variable domain GAGVSQTPSNKVTEKGKYVELRCDPISGHTALYWYRQSLGQGPEFLIYFQGTGAADDSGLPNDRFFAVRPEGSVSTLKIQRTERGDSAVYLCASSQGGSGQSGGGYTFGSGTRLTVV.

This sequence joins TRBV6-5 and TRBJ2-7, with 7 bases identical to TRBD2. CDR1 is MNHEY and CDR2 is SVGAGI in the germline V gene. This CDR3 comprises 14 residues. Trimming took 5 bases from V and 2 from J; bases not matched to a gene: 6. The CDR3 DNA is TGTGCCAGCAGTCCTAGAGCGGGAACCTACGAGCAGTACTTC. Translation gives CASSPRAGTYEQYF.

V is TRBV5-1 and J is TRBJ2-7; maybe TRBD1 (6 bases). The V and J ends lost 4 bases and 2 bases respectively, with 19 bases between them. Germline V CDR1 and CDR2: SGHRS, YFSETQ. The length of the CDR3 is 16 residues. The CDR3, as DNA: TGCGCCAGCAGCCCCAGCACAGGGCTTTCCGCCTACGAGCAGTACTTC. Translation: CASSPSTGLSAYEQYF. The entire variable domain, with the rest obtained from reference TRBV5-1 and TRBJ2-7, is as follows: KAGVTQTPRYLIKTRGQQVTLSCSPISGHRSVSWYQQTPGQGLQFLFEYFSETQRNKGNFPGRFSGRQFSNSRSEMNVSTLELGDSALYLCASSPSTGLSAYEQYFGPGTRLTVT.

This clone was detected only once. This chain joins TRBV24-1 and TRBJ2-1; D gene ambiguous. This CDR3 spans 14 amino acids. V lost 3 bases to trimming and J lost 9 bases, with 14 bases between them. Germline assignment: CDR1 KGHDR and CDR2 SFDVKD. CDR3 amino acids: CATSDPSFAAEQFF. The CDR3 coding sequence is TGTGCCACCAGTGATCCCTCCTTTGCGGCTGAGCAGTTCTTC.